These 16 T cell receptor beta chains share one sample of origin, sequenced in a study of cytomegalovirus exposure and HLA in healthy donors. A multiplex PCR was run with 60 Vbeta primers and 13 Jbeta primers. TCRdb keeps only in-frame clones here, not all; method: immunoSEQ multiplex PCR. The table lists about 130,000 clones, about 73% of them singletons. Sequenced: PBMCs. Every receptor here comes from a woman between 45 and 65 years old in good health and CMV-seropositive.

With regard to this clone: The sample carries other DNA sequences with the same CDR3. The chain couples TRBV7-2 to TRBJ2-3; D remains unclear. The CDR3 is 12 amino acids. The germline CDR1 and CDR2 sequences are SGHTA and FQGNSA. Between the trimmed V and J ends, which lost 5 bases and 3 bases, there was a span of 6 bases. The CDR3 DNA follows: TGTGCCAGCAGCCCGTCGACAGATACGCAGTATTTT. Translating gives CASSPSTDTQYF.

V and J are TRBV5-1 and TRBJ2-3, with 11 nucleotides matching TRBD2. CDR3 size: 16 residues. Unmatched junction bases numbered 7, after V lost 2 bases and J lost 5 bases. Germline values: CDR1 SGHRS, CDR2 YFSETQ. CDR3 region: CASSFSGGARKDTQYF. The CDR3 nucleotides read TGCGCCAGCAGCTTTAGCGGGGGGGCCAGGAAAGATACGCAGTATTTT.

The chain carries TRBV6-1 and TRBJ2-5, with 14 bases fitting TRBD2. The tail of the sequence fits TRBJ2-7 better, so the J call may be wrong. There are 15 residues in the CDR3. Germline V CDR1 and CDR2: MNHNS, SASEGT. CDR3 protein: CASLRTSGGIGEQYF. CDR3 nucleotides: TGTGCCAGCTTACGGACTAGCGGGGGGATCGGCGAGCAGTACTTC.

The chain links TRBV5-1 to TRBJ2-3; D unresolved. This CDR3 has 13 residues. Germline V CDR1 and CDR2: SGHRS, YFSETQ. V was shortened by 6 bases and J by 0 bases, with 8 bases between the two germline ends. This CDR3 reads CASTTDSTDTQYF. DNA of the CDR3: TGCGCCAGCACCACTGATAGCACAGATACGCAGTATTTT. Complete variable domain (other parts from reference TRBV5-1 and TRBJ2-3): KAGVTQTPRYLIKTRGQQVTLSCSPISGHRSVSWYQQTPGQGLQFLFEYFSETQRNKGNFPGRFSGRQFSNSRSEMNVSTLELGDSALYLCASTTDSTDTQYFGPGTRLTVL.

The chain carries TRBV27 and TRBJ2-7; D ambiguous. Germline CDR1 MNHEY, CDR2 SMNVEV (reference sequence). The CDR3 totals 16 residues. The ends were cut back, 8 bases at V and 2 bases at J, with 22 bases in the middle. The CDR3 DNA reads TGTGCCAGCTCCCTGACTCAAACAATATTAACCTACGAGCAGTACTTC. It codes for CASSLTQTILTYEQYF.

This sequence joins TRBV2 and TRBJ2-1; possibly TRBD2 for D (5 bases). The CDR3 extends over 14 amino acids. Looked up from germline, CDR1 is SNHLY and CDR2 is FYNNEI. V dropped 3 bases and J dropped 6 bases, with 12 bases sitting between them. CDR3 nucleotides: TGTGCCAGCAGTGAGAGGGTAGGCGGCAATGAGCAGTTCTTC. Amino acid sequence: CASSERVGGNEQFF.

The rearrangement links TRBV4-1 to TRBJ1-2, with a weak D call TRBD1 (5 bases). V gave up 1 base and J gave up 5 bases, with 17 bases separating them. The CDR3 has 16 residues. CDR1 and CDR2 from the germline V gene are MGHRA and YSYEKL. CDR3: CASSQALGVGGYGYTF. For the CDR3, the DNA is TGCGCCAGCAGCCAAGCTCTGGGGGTGGGGGGGTATGGCTACACCTTC.

J is TRBJ1-1 and V is TRBV6-4, with 9 bases that match TRBD1. V was clipped by 0 bases and J by 5 bases; unmatched bases: 1. The CDR3 has 14 amino acids. CDR1 and CDR2 from the germline V gene are MRHNA and SNTAGT. DNA for the CDR3: TGTGCCAGCAGTGACTCGGACAGGGGAACTGAAGCTTTCTTT. Translated, it gives CASSDSDRGTEAFF.

For the CDR3, the DNA is TGTGCCAGCAGCCCCCAGGGGGCTTGGACTGAAGCTTTCTTT. Its translation is CASSPQGAWTEAFF. This chain links TRBV16 with TRBJ1-1; 8 nucleotides line up with TRBD1. The CDR3 has 14 residues. V gave up 4 bases and J gave up 5 bases; unmatched junction bases: 6. Germline CDR1 KGHSY, CDR2 FQNENV. The full variable domain, in which reference TRBV16 and TRBJ1-1 provide the parts outside the CDR3, is GEEVAQTPKHLVRGEGQKAKLYCAPIKGHSYVFWYQQVLKNEFKFLISFQNENVFDETGMPKERFSAKCLPNSPCSLEIQATKLEDSAVYFCASSPQGAWTEAFFGQGTRLTVV.

The chain combines TRBV9 with TRBJ2-3, with D perhaps matching TRBD1 (5 bases). CDR1 SGDLS and CDR2 YYNGEE come from the germline V gene. The ends were cut back, 3 bases at V and 2 bases at J, with 10 bases in the middle. The CDR3 covers 14 residues. The CDR3 DNA reads as TGTGCCAGCAGCGGGACACAATTCACAGATACGCAGTATTTT. It yields the protein CASSGTQFTDTQYF.

The chain joins TRBV6-6 to TRBJ2-1, with TRBD1 matching over 10 bases. CDR3 length: 15 amino acids. J was trimmed by 5 bases and V by 7 bases; bases with no gene match: 8. The germline V gene encodes CDR1 MNHNY and CDR2 SVGAGI (reference sequence). The CDR3 coding sequence is TGTGCCAGCAACCTAGGGGGACAGGGGAACAATGAGCAGTTCTTC. It codes for CASNLGGQGNNEQFF.

The chain is built from TRBV5-1 and TRBJ1-3, with D hard to call. The CDR3 is 14 amino acids. Trimming pared 4 bases from V and 8 bases from J, leaving 16 bases between. From germline, CDR1 is SGHRS and CDR2 YFSETQ. The CDR3 bases are TGCGCCAGCAGCCCGACCGCCGCGGCGGACACCATATATTTT. Translated, it gives CASSPTAAADTIYF.

The chain carries TRBV5-1 and TRBJ2-1, with D tentatively TRBD1 (5 bases). The ends were cut back, 0 bases at V and 9 bases at J, with 10 bases in the middle. The CDR3 is 13 amino acids. Germline values: CDR1 SGHRS, CDR2 YFSETQ. The CDR3 spells CASSLEGYGEQFF. The CDR3 DNA sequence: TGCGCCAGCAGCTTGGAGGGGTACGGTGAGCAGTTCTTC.

The chain recombines TRBV5-6 with TRBJ1-5; TRBD1 is a possible D gene (6 bases). This CDR3 region has 15 residues. V lost 0 bases and J 4 bases, leaving 11 bases between the germline ends. From germline, CDR1 is SGHDT and CDR2 YYEEEE. CDR3 residues: CASSLAGTTNQPQHF. CDR3 in DNA: TGTGCCAGCAGCTTGGCCGGGACAACAAATCAGCCCCAGCATTTT.

This chain links TRBV5-1 with TRBJ2-7; tentatively, D is TRBD2 (5 bases). CDR1 and CDR2 (germline): SGHRS, YFSETQ. V lost 0 bases and J 2 bases, leaving 12 bases between the germline ends. CDR3 length: 15 residues. The CDR3 DNA is TGCGCCAGCAGCTTGGAGGGAGAGGTGGCCTACGAGCAGTACTTC. It codes for CASSLEGEVAYEQYF.

The genes are TRBV5-4 and TRBJ1-2; possible D gene TRBD1, 5 bases. This CDR3 comprises 13 residues. V lost 2 bases and J lost 8, with 13 bases in between. Germline CDR1 is SGHNT and CDR2 is YYREEE (reference sequence). CDR3 residues: CASSFKQGEGYTF. DNA of the CDR3: TGTGCCAGCAGCTTCAAGCAGGGCGAGGGCTACACCTTC. Full variable domain (missing parts from reference TRBV5-4 and TRBJ1-2): ETGVTQSPTHLIKTRGQQVTLRCSSQSGHNTVSWYQQALGQGPQFIFQYYREEENGRGNFPPRFSGLQFPNYSSELNVNALELDDSALYLCASSFKQGEGYTFGSGTRLTVV.